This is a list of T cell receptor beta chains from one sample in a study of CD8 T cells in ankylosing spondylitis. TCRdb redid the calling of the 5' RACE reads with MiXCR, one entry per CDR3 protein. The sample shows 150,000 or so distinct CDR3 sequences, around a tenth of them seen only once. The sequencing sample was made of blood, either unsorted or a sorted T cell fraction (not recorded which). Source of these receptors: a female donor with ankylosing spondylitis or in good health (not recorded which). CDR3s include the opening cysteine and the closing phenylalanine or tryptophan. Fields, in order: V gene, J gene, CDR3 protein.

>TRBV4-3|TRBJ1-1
CASSQDPTRGEAFF
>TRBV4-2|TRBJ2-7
CASSQAMSSYEQYF
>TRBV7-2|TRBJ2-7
CASSLGRGRGSSYEQYF
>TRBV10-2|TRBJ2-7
CASTLAETYEQYF
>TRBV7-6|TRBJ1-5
CASSLLAVGNQPQHF
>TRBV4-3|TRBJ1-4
CASSQELAPPNEKLFF
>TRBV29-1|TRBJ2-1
CSVEEGTPQFF
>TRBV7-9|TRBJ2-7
CASSLSGQGREQYF
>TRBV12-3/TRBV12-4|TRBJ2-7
CASRGEDYEQYF
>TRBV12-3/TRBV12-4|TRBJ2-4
CASSVGEGFGYF
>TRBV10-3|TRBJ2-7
CAIKRLAGDNSYEQYF
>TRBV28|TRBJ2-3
CASSLGRGGTDTQYF
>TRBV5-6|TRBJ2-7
CASSLRNSFREQYF
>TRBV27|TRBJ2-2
CASSSLSLGELFF
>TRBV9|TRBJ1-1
CASSVGKGTEAFF
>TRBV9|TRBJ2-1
CASSDRQRLADNEQFF
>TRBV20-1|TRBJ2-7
CSARNLAPSYEQYF
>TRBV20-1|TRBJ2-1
CSARAGADDEQFF
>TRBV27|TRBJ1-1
CASISGAEAFF
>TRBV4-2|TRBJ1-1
CASSRAILDTPEAFF
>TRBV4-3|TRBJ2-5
CASSQDVGRTQYF
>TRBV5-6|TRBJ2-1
CASSPTSGRPVLYNEQFF
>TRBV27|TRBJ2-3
CASSLSAGTDTQYF
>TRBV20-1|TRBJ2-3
CSAIRDKGHVTDTQYF
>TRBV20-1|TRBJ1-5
CSARGGVGVDQPQHF
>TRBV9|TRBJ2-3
CASSPPADSTDTQYF
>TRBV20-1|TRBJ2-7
CSASKRDTLARGPYEQYF
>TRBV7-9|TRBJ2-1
CASSLVLAGDSEQFF
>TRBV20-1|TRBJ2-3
CSASPGQGKRDTQYF
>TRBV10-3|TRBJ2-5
CAISESAELNTETQYF
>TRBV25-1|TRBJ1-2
CASSELQGHYGYTF
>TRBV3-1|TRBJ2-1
CASSLLVDNEQFF
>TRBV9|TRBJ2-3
CASSVTPDTQYF
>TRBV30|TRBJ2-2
CAWGTIGTGELFF
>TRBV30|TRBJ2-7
CAWEATGAYEQYF
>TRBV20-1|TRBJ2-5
CSARDMGLAGVFQETQYF
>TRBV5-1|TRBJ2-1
CASSSEAGEEDEQFF
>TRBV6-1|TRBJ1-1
CASSEERTGNTEAFF
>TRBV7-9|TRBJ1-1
CASSLDKNTEAFF
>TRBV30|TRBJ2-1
CAWSPSGPNEQFF
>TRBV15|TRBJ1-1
CATSRDLRYTEAFF
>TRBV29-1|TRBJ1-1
CSALGQGATEAFF
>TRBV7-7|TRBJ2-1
CASSLGADSYNEQFF
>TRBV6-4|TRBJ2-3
CASSLLPLGLAGVSDFGTDTQYF
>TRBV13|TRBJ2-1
CASSEPSGRANEQFF
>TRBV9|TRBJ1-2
CASSVGGHYGYTF
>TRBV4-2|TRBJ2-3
CASSQEPGGGATDTQYF
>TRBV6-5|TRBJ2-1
CASSYFSGSKRGNEQFF
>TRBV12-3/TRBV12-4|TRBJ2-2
CASSLIDTGELFF
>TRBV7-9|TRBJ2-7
CASSQRASYEQYF
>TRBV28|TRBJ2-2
CASSLFQNTGELFF
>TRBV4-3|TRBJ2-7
CASSQVAGGPYEQYF
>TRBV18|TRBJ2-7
CASSPSTGTTYEQYF